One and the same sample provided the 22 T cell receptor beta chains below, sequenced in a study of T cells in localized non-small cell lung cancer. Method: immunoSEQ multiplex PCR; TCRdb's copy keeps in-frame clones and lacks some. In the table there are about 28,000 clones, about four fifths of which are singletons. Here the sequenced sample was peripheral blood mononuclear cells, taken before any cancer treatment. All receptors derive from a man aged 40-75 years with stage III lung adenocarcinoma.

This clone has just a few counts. The CDR3 DNA reads TGTGCCAGCAGCTTGAGTGTGGGGGGCTATGGCTACACCTTC. Amino acid sequence: CASSLSVGGYGYTF. The chain is built from TRBV5-4 and TRBJ1-2, with a tentative D call TRBD1 (5 bases). The CDR3 has 14 residues. Germline loops: CDR1 SGHNT, CDR2 YYREEE (reference sequence). The V gene lost 1 base and the J gene lost 4 bases, with 11 bases spanning the gap.

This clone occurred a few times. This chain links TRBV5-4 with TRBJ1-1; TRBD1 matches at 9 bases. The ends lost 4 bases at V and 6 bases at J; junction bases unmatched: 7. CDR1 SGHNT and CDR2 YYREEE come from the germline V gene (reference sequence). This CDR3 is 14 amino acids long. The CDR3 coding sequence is TGTGCCAGCAGCCCGGGACAGGGATTCTCTGAAGCTTTCTTT. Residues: CASSPGQGFSEAFF.

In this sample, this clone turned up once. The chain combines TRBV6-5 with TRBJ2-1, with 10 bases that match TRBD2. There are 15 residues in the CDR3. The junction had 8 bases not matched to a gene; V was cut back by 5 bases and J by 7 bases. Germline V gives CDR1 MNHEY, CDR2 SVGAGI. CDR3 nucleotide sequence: TGTGCCAGCAGTCTAAGCGGGAGGGTGAGGAATGAGCAGTTCTTC. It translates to CASSLSGRVRNEQFF.

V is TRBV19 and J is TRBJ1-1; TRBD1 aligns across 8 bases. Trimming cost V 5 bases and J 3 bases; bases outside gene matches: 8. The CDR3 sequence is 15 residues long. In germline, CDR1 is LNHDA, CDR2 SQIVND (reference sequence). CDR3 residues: CASSLTGGRYTEAFF. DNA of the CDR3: TGTGCCAGTAGTTTAACAGGGGGTCGGTACACTGAAGCTTTCTTT.

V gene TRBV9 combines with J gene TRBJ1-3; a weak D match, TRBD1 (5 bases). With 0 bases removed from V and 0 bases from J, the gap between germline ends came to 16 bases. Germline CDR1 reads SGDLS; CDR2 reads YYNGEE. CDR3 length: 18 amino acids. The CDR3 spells CASSVGGGSPLSGNTIYF. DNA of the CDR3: TGTGCCAGCAGCGTAGGGGGCGGTTCGCCACTCTCTGGAAACACCATATATTTT. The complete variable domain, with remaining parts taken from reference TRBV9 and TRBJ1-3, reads DSGVTQTPKHLITATGQRVTLRCSPRSGDLSVYWYQQSLDQGLQFLIQYYNGEERAKGNILERFSAQQFPDLHSELNLSSLELGDSALYFCASSVGGGSPLSGNTIYFGEGSWLTVV.

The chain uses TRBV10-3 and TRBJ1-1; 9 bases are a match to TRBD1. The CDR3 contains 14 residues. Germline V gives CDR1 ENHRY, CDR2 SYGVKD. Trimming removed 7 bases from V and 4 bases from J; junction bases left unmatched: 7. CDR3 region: CAITPTGGTTEAFF. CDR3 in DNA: TGTGCCATCACTCCGACAGGGGGAACCACTGAAGCTTTCTTT.

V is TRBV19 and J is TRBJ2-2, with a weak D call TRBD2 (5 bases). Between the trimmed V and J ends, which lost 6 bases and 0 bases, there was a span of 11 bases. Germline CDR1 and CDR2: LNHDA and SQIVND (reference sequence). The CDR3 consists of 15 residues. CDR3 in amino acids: CASRVTGTNTGELFF. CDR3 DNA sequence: TGTGCCAGTAGGGTGACGGGAACGAACACCGGGGAGCTGTTTTTT. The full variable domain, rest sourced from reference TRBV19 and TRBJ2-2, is DGGITQSPKYLFRKEGQNVTLSCEQNLNHDAMYWYRQDPGQGLRLIYYSQIVNDFQKGDIAEGYSVSREKKESFPLTVTSAQKNPTAFYLCASRVTGTNTGELFFGEGSRLTVL.

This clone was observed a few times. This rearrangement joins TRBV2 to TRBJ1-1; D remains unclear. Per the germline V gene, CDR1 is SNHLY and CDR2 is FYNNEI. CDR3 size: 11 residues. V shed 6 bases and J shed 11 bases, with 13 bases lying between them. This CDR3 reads CASSGSVLAFF. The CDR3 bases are TGTGCCAGCAGCGGGAGCGTCCTGGCTTTCTTT. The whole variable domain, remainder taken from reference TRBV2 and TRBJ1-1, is EPEVTQTPSHQVTQMGQEVILRCVPISNHLYFYWYRQILGQKVEFLVSFYNNEISEKSEIFDDQFSVERPDGSNFTLKIRSTKLEDSAMYFCASSGSVLAFFGQGTRLTVV.

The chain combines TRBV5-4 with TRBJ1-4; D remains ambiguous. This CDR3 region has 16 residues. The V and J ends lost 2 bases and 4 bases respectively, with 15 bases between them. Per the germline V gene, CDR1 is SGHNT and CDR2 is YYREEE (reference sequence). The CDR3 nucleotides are TGTGCCAGCAGCTTTTCCCTCGGTGGTGGTAATGAAAAACTGTTTTTT. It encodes CASSFSLGGGNEKLFF. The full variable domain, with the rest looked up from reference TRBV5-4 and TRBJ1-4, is ETGVTQSPTHLIKTRGQQVTLRCSSQSGHNTVSWYQQALGQGPQFIFQYYREEENGRGNFPPRFSGLQFPNYSSELNVNALELDDSALYLCASSFSLGGGNEKLFFGSGTQLSVL.

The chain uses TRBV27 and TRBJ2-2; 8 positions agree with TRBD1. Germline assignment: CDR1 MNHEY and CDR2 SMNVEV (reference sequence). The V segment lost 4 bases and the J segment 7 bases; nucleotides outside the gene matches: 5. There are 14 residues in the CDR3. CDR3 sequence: CASSSTGGYGELFF. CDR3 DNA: TGTGCCAGCAGTTCCACAGGGGGGTACGGGGAGCTGTTTTTT.

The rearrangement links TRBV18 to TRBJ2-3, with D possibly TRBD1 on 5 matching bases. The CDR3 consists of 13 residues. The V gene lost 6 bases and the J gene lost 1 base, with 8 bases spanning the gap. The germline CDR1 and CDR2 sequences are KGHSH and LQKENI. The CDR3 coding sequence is TGTGCCAGCTCCCAGACAGGCACAGATACGCAGTATTTT. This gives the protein CASSQTGTDTQYF.

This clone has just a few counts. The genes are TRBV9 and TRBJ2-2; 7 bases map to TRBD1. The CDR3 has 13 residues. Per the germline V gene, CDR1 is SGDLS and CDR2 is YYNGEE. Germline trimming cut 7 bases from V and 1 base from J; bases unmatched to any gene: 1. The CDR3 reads CASGQENTGELFF. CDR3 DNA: TGTGCCAGCGGACAGGAGAACACCGGGGAGCTGTTTTTT.

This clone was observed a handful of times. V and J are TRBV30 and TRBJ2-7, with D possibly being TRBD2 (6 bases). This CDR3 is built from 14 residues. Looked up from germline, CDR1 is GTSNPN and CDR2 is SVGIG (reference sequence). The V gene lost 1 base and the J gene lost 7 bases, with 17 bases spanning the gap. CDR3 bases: TGTGCCTGGAGTGGGGGACTGCGGCGAGGGGAGCAGTACTTC. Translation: CAWSGGLRRGEQYF.

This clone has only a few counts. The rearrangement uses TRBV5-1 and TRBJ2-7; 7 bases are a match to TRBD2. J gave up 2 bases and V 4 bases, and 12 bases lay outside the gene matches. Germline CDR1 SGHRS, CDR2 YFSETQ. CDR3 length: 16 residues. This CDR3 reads CASSKVQSGKTYEQYF. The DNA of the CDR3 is TGCGCCAGCAGCAAGGTCCAAAGCGGGAAAACCTACGAGCAGTACTTC.

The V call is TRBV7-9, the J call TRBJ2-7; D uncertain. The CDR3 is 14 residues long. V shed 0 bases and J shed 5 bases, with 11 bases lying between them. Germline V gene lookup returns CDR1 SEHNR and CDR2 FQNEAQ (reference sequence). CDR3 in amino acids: CASSLAWETHEQYV. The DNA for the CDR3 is TGTGCCAGCAGCTTAGCTTGGGAAACCCACGAGCAGTACGTC.

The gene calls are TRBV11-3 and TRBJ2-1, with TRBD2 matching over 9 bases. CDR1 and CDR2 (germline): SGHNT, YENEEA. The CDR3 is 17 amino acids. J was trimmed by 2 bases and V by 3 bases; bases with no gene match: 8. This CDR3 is CASSFDSGRDAYNEQFF. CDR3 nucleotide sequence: TGTGCCAGCAGCTTCGATAGCGGGAGAGATGCCTACAATGAGCAGTTCTTC.

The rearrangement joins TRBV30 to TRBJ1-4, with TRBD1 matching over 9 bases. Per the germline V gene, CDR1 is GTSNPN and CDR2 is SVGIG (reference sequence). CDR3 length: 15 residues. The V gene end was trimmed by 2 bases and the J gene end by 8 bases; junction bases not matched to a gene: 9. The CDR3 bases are TGTGCCTGGAGTCCCCTAGACAGGGGGGGAGAAAAACTGTTTTTT. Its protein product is CAWSPLDRGGEKLFF.

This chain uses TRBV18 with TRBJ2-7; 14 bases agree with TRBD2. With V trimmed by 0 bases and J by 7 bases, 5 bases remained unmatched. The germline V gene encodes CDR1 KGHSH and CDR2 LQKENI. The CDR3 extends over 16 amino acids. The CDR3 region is CASSPPTSGRAVEQYF. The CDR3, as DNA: TGTGCCAGCTCACCACCGACTAGCGGGAGGGCCGTAGAGCAGTACTTC.

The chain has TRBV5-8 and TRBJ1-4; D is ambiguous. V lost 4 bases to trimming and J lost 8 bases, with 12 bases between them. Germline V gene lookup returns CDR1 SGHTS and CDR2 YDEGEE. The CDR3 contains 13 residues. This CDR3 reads CASSEDGIEKLFF. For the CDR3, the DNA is TGTGCCAGCAGCGAGGACGGGATCGAAAAACTGTTTTTT.

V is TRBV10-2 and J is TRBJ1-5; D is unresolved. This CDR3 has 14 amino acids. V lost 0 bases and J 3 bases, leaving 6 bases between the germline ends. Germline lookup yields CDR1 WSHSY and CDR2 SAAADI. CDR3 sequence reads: CASSESQINQPQHF. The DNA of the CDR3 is TGCGCCAGCAGTGAGTCCCAGATCAATCAGCCCCAGCATTTT.

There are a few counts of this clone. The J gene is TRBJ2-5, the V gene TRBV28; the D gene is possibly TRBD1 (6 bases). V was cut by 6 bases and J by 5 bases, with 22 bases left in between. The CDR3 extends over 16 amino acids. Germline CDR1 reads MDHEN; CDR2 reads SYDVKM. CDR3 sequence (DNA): TGTGCCAGCAGCCAAAGCAGGGGATCGAGTGGGGAGACCCAGTACTTC. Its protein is CASSQSRGSSGETQYF.

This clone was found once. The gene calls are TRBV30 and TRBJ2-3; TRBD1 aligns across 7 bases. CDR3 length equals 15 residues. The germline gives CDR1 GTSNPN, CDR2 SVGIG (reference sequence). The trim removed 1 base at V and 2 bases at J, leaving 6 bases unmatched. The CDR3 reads CAWSGQGPFTDTQYF. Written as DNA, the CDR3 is TGTGCCTGGAGTGGACAGGGCCCTTTCACAGATACGCAGTATTTT.